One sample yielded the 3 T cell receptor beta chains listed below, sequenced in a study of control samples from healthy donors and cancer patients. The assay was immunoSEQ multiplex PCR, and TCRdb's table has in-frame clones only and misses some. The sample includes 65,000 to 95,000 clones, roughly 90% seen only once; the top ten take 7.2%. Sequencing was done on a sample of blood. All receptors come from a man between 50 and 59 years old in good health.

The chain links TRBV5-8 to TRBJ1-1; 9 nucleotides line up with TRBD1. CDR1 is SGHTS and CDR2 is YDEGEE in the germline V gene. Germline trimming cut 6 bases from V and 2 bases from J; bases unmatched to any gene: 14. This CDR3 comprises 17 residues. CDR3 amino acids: CASTWTRTGALNTEAFF. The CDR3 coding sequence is TGTGCCAGCACCTGGACCAGGACAGGGGCTTTAAACACTGAAGCTTTCTTT.

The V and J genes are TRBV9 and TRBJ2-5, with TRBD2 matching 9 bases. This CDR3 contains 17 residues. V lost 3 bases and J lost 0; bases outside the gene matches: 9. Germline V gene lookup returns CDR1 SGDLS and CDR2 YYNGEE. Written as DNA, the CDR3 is TGTGCCAGCAGCGCCAGCTATAGCGGGGGCTACCAAGAGACCCAGTACTTC. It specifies CASSASYSGGYQETQYF.

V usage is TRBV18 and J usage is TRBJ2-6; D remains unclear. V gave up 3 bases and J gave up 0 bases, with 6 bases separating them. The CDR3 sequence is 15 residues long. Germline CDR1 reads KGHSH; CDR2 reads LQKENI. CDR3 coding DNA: TGTGCCAGCTCACCTCTGAGCTCTGGGGCCAACGTCCTGACTTTC. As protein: CASSPLSSGANVLTF.